This T cell receptor beta chain was retrieved from a study of shared clonotypes between healthy human individuals. Profiled with immunoSEQ multiplex PCR; TCRdb holds only in-frame clones, not every one. The sample includes over 2 million clones, roughly 94% of them seen just once. This CDR3 has 15 residues. Sequencing was carried out using naive CD4+ T cells sorted from blood. Subset indicated: CD45RA+ positively selected. The TCR comes from a man aged 18 to 29 in good health. The chain uses TRBV21-1 and TRBJ2-4; the table assigns TRBD1, which was not confirmed against the DNA. TRBV21-1 is classified as a pseudogene. CDR3 sequence: CASSDRGGIRNIQYF. The CDR3 DNA reads TGTGCCAGCAGTGACAGGGGTGGGATTAGGAACATTCAGTACTTC.